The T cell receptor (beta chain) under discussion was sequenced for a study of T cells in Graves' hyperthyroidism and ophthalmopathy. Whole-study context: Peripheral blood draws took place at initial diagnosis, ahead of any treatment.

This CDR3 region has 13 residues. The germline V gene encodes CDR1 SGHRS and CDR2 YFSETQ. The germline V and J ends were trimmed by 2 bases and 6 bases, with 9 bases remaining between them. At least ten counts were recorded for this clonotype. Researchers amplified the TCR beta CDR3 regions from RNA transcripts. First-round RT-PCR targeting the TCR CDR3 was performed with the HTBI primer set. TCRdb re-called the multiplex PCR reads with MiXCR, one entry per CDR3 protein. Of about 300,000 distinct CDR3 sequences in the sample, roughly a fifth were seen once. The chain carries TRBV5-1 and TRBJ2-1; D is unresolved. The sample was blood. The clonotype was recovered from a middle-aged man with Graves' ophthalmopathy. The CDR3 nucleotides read TGCGCCAGCAGCTTAAGGCTAATCAATGAGCAGTTCTTC. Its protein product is CASSLRLINEQFF.